This T cell receptor beta chain was sequenced during a study of cytomegalovirus exposure and HLA in healthy donors. Whole-study context: A prior analysis found 95 million to 140 million unique TCR beta sequences from about 179 million T cells. Study-wide findings and caveats: Some 17,000 TCR beta sequences were associated with HLA alleles at 0.05 false discovery rate in a later analysis. Later analysis revealed greater clonal expansion in HLA-associated TCR beta chains than in equally common others.

With respect to this clone: Its antigen is still unknown.

The study sampled nominally healthy donors, though unrecorded immune exposures were likely. It was with 60 Vbeta and 13 Jbeta primers that the PCR ran. Assay: immunoSEQ multiplex PCR; the TCRdb copy retains only in-frame clones and omits some. The repertoire holds over 120,000 clones, with approximately 80% as singletons. This clonotype was sampled from a woman aged 55 to 70 in good health and CMV-seropositive. Sequencing was carried out using PBMCs.

This CDR3 is CASSLEEGIRRGADTQYF. DNA for the CDR3: TGTGCCAGCAGCTTAGAAGAAGGCATCCGGAGGGGTGCAGATACGCAGTATTTT. The chain recombines TRBV7-2 with TRBJ2-3, with a tentative D call TRBD2 (6 bases). The CDR3 loop spans 18 amino acids. The ends were cut back, 1 base at V and 4 bases at J, with 21 bases in the middle. CDR1 SGHTA and CDR2 FQGNSA come from the germline V gene.